This T cell receptor (beta chain) emerged from a study of cytomegalovirus exposure and HLA in healthy donors (dated by TCRdb to about 2017). A note on the overall study: An earlier analysis of approximately 600 of the donors reported approximately 300 Gb of sequence data and around 120 million unique TCR beta sequences from some 180 million T cells. A separate validation cohort of some 130 different subjects was used in addition to the 666-subject first cohort. Every discovery cohort repertoire had been produced on one sequencing platform. Typing coverage differed by locus: A, B, C, DRB1 and DQB1 were typed in about 629-640 donors, DQA1 in roughly 510, DPA1 in around 580, and DPB1 in 400 to 490. To decide whether each TCR beta V gene segment behaved as functional or pseudogenic, an earlier analysis of some 580 of the donors relied on high-throughput TCR beta sequencing. A later genetic analysis used genome-wide SNP genotypes for about 60% of the roughly 700 donors, treating that subset as a discovery cohort. The study combined high-throughput TCR immunosequencing, statistical association of individual TCRs with disease status, and machine learning to predict cytomegalovirus infection status. Across under 500 genotyped donors of the cohort, an average of approximately 220,000 unique TCR beta nucleotide sequences per donor were sequenced, and approximately 17% of those sequences were non-productive. HLA typing covered class I and class II loci at four-digit resolution. In a later analysis, previously published TCR beta repertoires from 550 to 750 donors were re-analyzed and high-resolution HLA genotyping was added so that TCR occurrence patterns could be studied. Using immunosequencing, the study profiled T cell repertoires from about 650 subjects and related those repertoires to cytomegalovirus serostatus. Roughly 300 gigabases of sequencing data and roughly 80 million unique TCR sequences made up an early release that covered several hundred HLA-typed donors. Of the roughly 420 genotyped donors, 75% to 85% were placed in the genetic ancestry cluster associated with self-reported Caucasian donors. Rather than using new phenotypic data, the later analysis identified candidate immune exposures from TCR beta sequences and from how often those sequences occurred across donors. Several DR-DQ haplotypes were treated as single units for association and clustering because of strong linkage in the cohort. The study was designed to test whether signatures of past pathogen exposure could be identified by cataloging public T cell receptors. Donor age, sex, ethnicity and CMV serostatus were collected together with the repertoire data.

Sequences MNHEY (CDR1) and SVGAGI (CDR2) are obtained from the germline V gene. V is reduced by 6 bases and J by 7 bases, leaving a spacing of 9 bases between them. Including cysteine and phenylalanine, the CDR3 has 12 amino acids. Just the 36-base CDR3 DNA is kept, in frame starting at base 1. What the work shows at the level of the full study, not this receptor alone: Around 16 rarely observed V segments, including chromosome 9 orphons, were excluded from the earlier analysis of several hundred of the donors because counts were too low. The 87-base-pair reads could not distinguish some IMGT-functional V segments, including TRBV6-2 and TRBV6-3, so those segments were excluded. A later analysis found that HLA-associated TCR beta chains were more clonally expanded and had lower generation probabilities than equally common non-associated chains. Several of the top co-occurrence clusters appeared to be linked to parvovirus B19, influenza, CMV and Epstein-Barr virus, according to a later analysis. Immune exposure information for the cohort was limited to CMV serostatus. Specific HLA alleles were associated with around 18,000 TCR beta sequences at a false discovery rate of 0.05 in a later analysis. A cluster of highly shared sequence variants was judged likely to be a technical artifact of the sequencing pipeline. A further reported finding was that TCR beta sequences accurately predicted the HLA-A and HLA-B alleles for most subjects in the first cohort. The cohort was sequenced for TCR beta chains only, and without alpha or paired-chain data the features that could be detected were limited. A later analysis found that most CMV-associated TCR beta chains appeared HLA-restricted, with HLA associations seemingly driven largely by CMV exposure. In an earlier analysis of several hundred of the donors, most TCR beta V segments were observed in productive rearrangements about 90% or about 30% of the time, broadly matching IMGT annotations. The study listed 150 to 200 TCR beta chains as associated with cytomegalovirus. Most TCR sequences were observed very rarely across donors, whereas some public TCRs were present in many individuals. When HLA alleles, especially DR and DQ, strongly co-occurred, attributing TCR associations to individual alleles was difficult. In vitro tests confirmed that a few of the cytomegalovirus-associated TCR beta chains recognize cytomegalovirus antigens. The classifier was reported to diagnose cytomegalovirus status with high specificity and sensitivity in both the original and validation cohorts. The authors suggested that the approach could potentially be extended to other disease states and immunological phenotypes. In a later analysis, the rate of TCR association differed among HLA loci, with DRB1 alleles having the most associated TCRs and HLA-C alleles having the fewest. Because HLA typing was unavailable for some donors at each locus, only the typed subset was used in association tests. Correlated functional status among segregating V segments might reflect linkage disequilibrium, but an unknown experimental factor could not be ruled out. Presence/absence analyses assumed roughly uniform sequencing depth across donors, an assumption that may not hold. A later genetic analysis associated a missense DCLRE1C variant with V-gene and J-gene trimming of TCR beta chains, and an independent cohort replicated the association. According to a later genetic analysis, donors in an Asian-associated ancestry cluster had fewer N-insertions in productive TCRs than the roughly 660-donor mean.

The cohort was made up of under 800 healthy bone marrow donors. Cohort members were all nominally healthy when sampled, although unrecorded immune exposures were likely present. The donor was CMV seropositive and was included in the group of approximately 310 seropositive cohort members. Every donor gave a peripheral blood sample, and the peripheral blood mononuclear cells from that sample were used for TCR beta sequencing. The Qiagen DNeasy Blood Extraction Kit was used to extract genomic DNA from the blood cell samples. On this clone itself: Its target antigen remains unknown.

The library was produced with the immunoSEQ multiplex PCR assay. The multiplex PCR relied on a mix of 60 forward primers for TCR Vbeta segments and 13 reverse primers for TCR Jbeta segments. The CDR3 region of rearranged TCR beta genes was amplified from genomic DNA with a multiplex PCR assay. The Illumina HiSeq System was used to sequence the amplified TCR beta libraries as 87-base-pair reads. Under the source paper's analysis protocol: A later analysis tallied 75 million to 85 million unique TCR beta chains across the 700 or so repertoires, and around 12 million of those chains were shared by two or more donors. A nearest-neighbor algorithm error-corrected the raw reads and collapsed the reads into unique sequences, merging closely related sequences to remove PCR and sequencing errors. To assign V, D and J gene segments, CDR3 sequences were aligned to IMGT reference sequences. Each retained sequence needed at least a six-nucleotide match to both a V gene segment and a J gene segment. Rearrangements were called productive when the CDR3 lacked stop codons and stayed in frame with V and J; all others were non-productive. CDR3 was defined according to IMGT convention as the region running from the second conserved V-encoded cysteine to the conserved J-encoded phenylalanine. In an earlier analysis of some 550 of the donors, sequences lacking an unambiguous match to a single V gene segment were excluded. In an earlier analysis of almost 600 of the donors, a V segment was called functional when productive rearrangements were above 56.7%, and segregating when the standard deviation between donors exceeded 5%. A statistical classification framework was developed to diagnose cytomegalovirus status using the catalog of TCR beta chain sequences. A later analysis assigned V and J genes by comparing TCR nucleotide sequences with IMGT/GENE-DB human TR gene sequences. A later analysis assigned CDR3 sequences and most-parsimonious VDJ recombination scenarios with the TCRdist pipeline. In a later analysis, each TCR beta chain was defined by its CDR3 amino acid sequence together with its V-gene family, and reads lacking a unique V-gene family were excluded. As a way to deal with suspected cross-contamination and a sequencing artifact, a later analysis dropped roughly 600 nucleotide sequences that were highly shared and had low generation probability. A later analysis calculated a clonal expansion index for each public chain from normalized within-repertoire ranks of inferred template counts. A later analysis computed generation probabilities with a VDJ recombination model fitted to out-of-frame rearrangements, and checked the results against IGoR. In a later analysis, TCR-TCR, TCR-HLA and TCR-CMV co-occurrence was scored with hypergeometric tests, and a repertoire-size bias correction was applied to TCR pairs. False discovery rates were estimated in a later analysis by permuting HLA or CMV assignments 20 times. In a later analysis, co-occurring TCRs were grouped using DBSCAN, with TCRdist sequence similarity added in when clustering inside HLA-allele-positive subsets. Repertoires with fewer than 30,000 or more than 120,000 public chains, plus five repertoires with anomalous nucleotide sharing, were excluded from co-occurrence clustering. TCRdb retrieved this table from immuneACCESS and kept in-frame rearrangements only. Not all clones are present; in checked studies, unresolved V genes account for under half, and no reason is known for the remainder. The V and J calls and clone size come from that table; D and trimming were worked out from the DNA. The sample's records list about 48,000 clones. Together, the top ten hold roughly 6.1% of the sample.

The sequenced sample consisted of PBMCs. This TCR came from a male donor in good health and CMV-seropositive. Recombination joined TRBV6-5 with TRBJ2-2; the D gene is perhaps TRBD2, from 5 matching bases. The CDR3 region: CASRPTSGELFF. The bases are TGTGCCAGCAGACCCACTAGCGGGGAGCTGTTTTTT.